This is a list of T cell receptor beta chains from one sample in a study of T cells after yellow fever vaccination. TCRdb independently ran MiXCR on the 5' RACE reads; one entry per CDR3 protein. The data show about 340,000 distinct CDR3 sequences, approximately 12% seen once. Sequencing used CD4+ T cells sorted from PBMCs, obtained 15 days after the yellow fever booster vaccination. These TCRs come from a man aged 18 to 35 who received the YFV17D yellow fever vaccine. Each CDR3 is given with its conserved first and last residue. The D gene is left open where the match is weak. A clone size is listed for some rows: how often the clone was seen (once, few, many), or a class if it is expanded.

j_call cdr3_length v_call clone_size d_call cdr3_aa cdr3_nt
TRBJ2-5 14 TRBV29-1 few TRBD1 CSVTGGGYGETQYF TGCAGCGTTACAGGGGGCGGTTACGGAGAGACCCAGTACTTC
TRBJ1-1 14 TRBV4-3 few NA CASSTQVLVTEAFF TGCGCCAGCAGCACACAGGTATTGGTCACTGAAGCTTTCTTT
TRBJ1-1 13 TRBV2 few TRBD1 CASGTGMNTEAFF TGTGCCAGCGGGACAGGAATGAACACTGAAGCTTTCTTT
TRBJ1-2 13 TRBV30 NA TRBD1 CAFRDRGDYGYTF TGTGCCTTCCGGGACAGGGGGGACTATGGCTACACCTTC
TRBJ1-5 14 TRBV28 few NA CASQASGSGQPQHF TGTGCCAGCCAAGCCTCGGGTTCGGGTCAGCCCCAGCATTTT
TRBJ2-5 14 TRBV6-2/TRBV6-3 few NA CASSYSASRETQYF TGTGCCAGCAGTTACTCGGCTAGCCGAGAGACCCAGTACTTC
TRBJ2-3 16 TRBV5-1 few NA CASSLGSGNPTDTQYF TGCGCCAGCAGCTTGGGATCAGGGAACCCCACAGATACGCAGTATTTT
TRBJ1-3 16 TRBV7-9 few NA CASSSLWQLAGNTIYF TGTGCCAGCAGCTCCCTTTGGCAGTTGGCGGGAAACACCATATATTTT
TRBJ2-7 13 TRBV5-1 many TRBD1 CASSMGQGYEQYF TGCGCCAGCAGCATGGGACAGGGGTACGAGCAGTACTTC
TRBJ1-6 15 TRBV15 NA NA CATSRDGNSNSPLHF TGTGCCACCAGCAGAGATGGAAACAGTAATTCACCCCTCCACTTT
TRBJ2-5 14 TRBV4-2 NA NA CASSQAWGGETQYF TGTGCCAGCAGCCAAGCGTGGGGTGGAGAGACCCAGTACTTC
TRBJ1-2 14 TRBV18 NA NA CASSPSDDNYGYTF TGTGCCAGCTCACCTTCGGACGATAACTATGGCTACACCTTC
TRBJ2-2 14 TRBV12-3/TRBV12-4 few NA CASSLFLLRGELFF TGTGCCAGCAGTTTATTTTTACTTAGGGGGGAGCTGTTTTTT
TRBJ2-7 15 TRBV3-1 NA NA CASSHGSGIPVEQYF TGTGCCAGCAGCCACGGTAGCGGTATCCCAGTCGAGCAGTACTTC
TRBJ2-3 17 TRBV5-1 NA NA CASSLFVLPQWEDTQYF TGCGCCAGCAGCTTGTTCGTACTACCACAATGGGAGGATACGCAGTATTTT
TRBJ2-2 16 TRBV10-2 NA NA CASSESRSGFGGELFF TGCGCCAGCAGTGAGTCTCGGTCGGGGTTTGGCGGGGAGCTGTTTTTT
TRBJ2-1 21 TRBV7-3 few TRBD2 CASSLTRPLAGGGRSYNEQFF TGTGCCAGCAGCCTAACCCGGCCTCTAGCGGGGGGTGGACGCTCCTACAATGAGCAGTTCTTC
TRBJ2-3 15 TRBV9 NA TRBD2 CASSISGRITDTQYF TGTGCCAGCAGCATAAGCGGGAGAATCACAGATACGCAGTATTTT
TRBJ1-2 14 TRBV6-2/TRBV6-3 many NA CASSYSAYREYDTF TGTGCCAGCAGTTACTCGGCCTACAGGGAGTACGACACCTTC
TRBJ1-5 14 TRBV20-1 few NA CSARGDTRNQPQHF TGCAGTGCTAGAGGGGACACTCGCAATCAGCCCCAGCATTTT
TRBJ2-3 14 TRBV6-1 NA NA CASKGGVGTDTQYF TGTGCCAGCAAAGGGGGGGTAGGGACAGATACGCAGTATTTT
TRBJ1-1 15 TRBV13 few NA CASSARGRLNTEAFF TGTGCCAGCAGCGCCCGGGGGCGGCTGAACACTGAAGCTTTCTTT
TRBJ2-1 14 TRBV9 NA NA CASSVALGGLEQFF TGTGCCAGCAGCGTAGCTCTCGGAGGGCTGGAGCAGTTCTTC
TRBJ1-3 13 TRBV6-5 few NA CASSRTPGNTIYF TGTGCCAGCAGCCGTACCCCTGGAAACACCATATATTTT
TRBJ1-6 14 TRBV11-1 few TRBD1 CASSVGQGEVTLHF TGTGCCAGCAGCGTTGGACAGGGGGAGGTCACCCTCCACTTT
TRBJ1-5 11 TRBV28 few NA CASQGNRNQHF TGTGCCAGTCAGGGCAATCGTAACCAGCATTTT
TRBJ2-2 14 TRBV6-5 few NA CASSYTGGAGELFF TGTGCCAGCAGTTATACAGGAGGTGCCGGGGAGCTGTTTTTT
TRBJ1-1 14 TRBV7-2 few NA CASSLMGGNTEAFF TGTGCCAGCAGCTTAATGGGGGGGAACACTGAAGCTTTCTTT
TRBJ2-2 11 TRBV6-5 few NA CASSYIGELFF TGTGCCAGCAGTTACATCGGGGAGCTGTTTTTT
TRBJ1-3 17 TRBV4-3 many TRBD1 CASSYWGQGGSGNTIYF TGCGCCAGCAGCTACTGGGGACAGGGGGGCTCTGGAAACACCATATATTTT
TRBJ2-7 13 TRBV5-1 few NA CASSIRAAYEQYF TGCGCCAGCAGCATCCGGGCCGCCTACGAGCAGTACTTC
TRBJ2-7 16 TRBV30 few NA CAWSVPATGLSYEQYF TGTGCCTGGAGTGTACCAGCGACAGGCCTTTCCTACGAGCAGTACTTC
TRBJ2-3 15 TRBV20-1 once TRBD2 CSASTSGGGVDTQYF TGCAGTGCTAGTACTAGCGGGGGGGGAGTAGATACGCAGTATTTT
TRBJ2-1 15 TRBV7-2 few NA CASSPPGRGYNEQFF TGTGCCAGCAGCCCCCCCGGCAGGGGTTACAATGAGCAGTTCTTC
TRBJ2-3 16 TRBV4-2 few TRBD2 CASSQVTLAGVDTQYF TGTGCCAGCAGCCAAGTGACACTAGCGGGAGTAGATACGCAGTATTTT
TRBJ1-2 15 TRBV27 NA NA CASSFLGRTGYGYTF TGTGCCAGCAGTTTTCTCGGCAGAACGGGCTATGGCTACACCTTC
TRBJ1-1 10 TRBV6-6 few NA CASSTEEAFF TGTGCCAGCAGTACGGAAGAAGCTTTCTTT
TRBJ2-3 14 TRBV7-2 few TRBD2 CASSFQRGADTQYF TGTGCCAGCAGCTTCCAGCGGGGGGCAGATACGCAGTATTTT
TRBJ2-7 14 TRBV4-3 many TRBD1 CASSQDRGPYEQYF TGCGCCAGCAGCCAGGACAGGGGTCCCTACGAGCAGTACTTC
TRBJ2-3 11 TRBV10-3 many TRBD2 CATREANTQYF TGTGCCACCCGGGAGGCGAATACGCAGTATTTT
TRBJ2-1 14 TRBV5-1 few NA CASNSHHTGGEQFF TGCGCCAGCAACTCCCATCACACCGGCGGTGAGCAGTTCTTC
TRBJ1-5 15 TRBV27 NA NA CASSSKGQSNQPQHF TGTGCCAGCAGTTCCAAGGGACAAAGCAATCAGCCCCAGCATTTT
TRBJ1-1 18 TRBV14 few NA CASSQEEPPVRWNTEAFF TGTGCCAGCAGCCAAGAGGAGCCACCCGTCAGGTGGAACACTGAAGCTTTCTTT
TRBJ2-5 13 TRBV5-1 many TRBD2 CASSWRGQETQYF TGCGCCAGCAGCTGGCGGGGGCAAGAGACCCAGTACTTC
TRBJ2-1 15 TRBV7-2 many NA CASSLGLQSAGGQFF TGTGCCAGCAGCCTGGGACTCCAGTCCGCCGGAGGGCAGTTCTTC
TRBJ2-3 16 TRBV5-1 many NA CASSLAAGFFTDTQYF TGCGCCAGCAGCTTGGCAGCCGGGTTTTTCACAGATACGCAGTATTTT
TRBJ1-2 16 TRBV19 NA NA CASSIFRAETNYGYTF TGTGCCAGTAGCATATTCCGGGCAGAGACTAACTATGGCTACACCTTC
TRBJ2-3 18 TRBV5-1 NA TRBD2 CASSSLGLAGGLGDTQYF TGCGCCAGCAGCTCTCTGGGACTAGCGGGGGGTCTTGGAGATACGCAGTATTTT
TRBJ2-7 14 TRBV5-1 few TRBD1 CASSVQTGSHEQYF TGCGCCAGCAGCGTGCAGACAGGGTCCCACGAGCAGTACTTC
TRBJ2-7 13 TRBV7-8 few NA CASSLDGSYEQYF TGTGCCAGCAGCTTAGACGGCTCCTACGAGCAGTACTTC
TRBJ1-6 13 TRBV3-1 NA TRBD1 CASVGQGNSPLHF TGTGCCAGCGTGGGACAGGGGAATTCACCCCTCCACTTT
TRBJ1-2 14 TRBV4-2 NA NA CASSQRSTVDGYTF TGTGCCAGCAGCCAGAGGTCCACAGTGGACGGCTACACCTTC
TRBJ2-3 13 TRBV4-2 few NA CASYGAFTDTQYF TGTGCCAGCTACGGGGCTTTCACAGATACGCAGTATTTT
TRBJ2-4 15 TRBV7-2 many TRBD1 CASSNPTGGLNIQYF TGTGCCAGCAGCAACCCGACAGGGGGATTAAACATTCAGTACTTC
TRBJ2-7 13 TRBV6-5 NA NA CASSLRGRYEQYF TGTGCCAGCAGTTTGAGGGGTCGCTACGAGCAGTACTTC
TRBJ1-2 15 TRBV10-3 NA NA CAIRPSGLANYGYTF TGTGCCATCAGGCCGTCAGGGTTAGCTAACTATGGCTACACCTTC
TRBJ2-1 20 TRBV7-2 few TRBD2 CASSPWAAGGPLFSYNEQFF TGTGCCAGCAGCCCATGGGCAGCGGGGGGGCCCCTGTTCTCCTACAATGAGCAGTTCTTC
TRBJ2-3 15 TRBV12-3/TRBV12-4 few NA CASSPPRGTTDTQYF TGTGCCAGCAGCCCCCCGAGGGGGACCACAGATACGCAGTATTTT
TRBJ1-4 14 TRBV5-1 many NA CASSFGARNEKLFF TGCGCCAGCAGCTTTGGGGCACGTAATGAAAAACTGTTTTTT